The clone carrying this TCR beta chain was seen only a few times. Its cognate antigen is unknown. For the second PCR, which ran for roughly 7 to 11 cycles, a sample-barcoded 5' primer and a J-beta primer mix were used. TCRdb used MiXCR to reprocess the 5' RACE reads, holding one entry per CDR3 protein. The sample holds around 1,900,000 distinct CDR3 sequences, roughly two fifths seen once. This entry is derived from a study of blood T cells in healthy people across ages. Study-level information: Per two T cells, about one barcoded beta molecule was captured through template switching.

This CDR3 has 14 amino acids. CDR1 is SGDLS and CDR2 is YYNGEE in the germline V gene. The V and J ends lost 7 bases and 2 bases respectively, with 14 bases between them. General study points: Both higher diversity and more naive CD4+ cells marked long-lived donors when set against aged donors. In the absence of known donor CMV status, changes in expanded clonotypes were possibly confounded. Per million T cells, TCR beta diversity dropped roughly linearly as age increased.

Sequenced input: blood. The receptor comes from a human donor in good health. The V gene is TRBV9, the J gene TRBJ2-3; possible D gene TRBD2, 7 bases. The CDR3 here is CASQPGGHTDTQYF. As DNA, the CDR3 is TGTGCCAGCCAACCGGGGGGACACACAGATACGCAGTATTTT.